This TCR beta chain was documented in a study of blood T cell repertoires in COVID-19. Germline V CDR1 and CDR2: SGHDT, YYEEEE. The ends lost 2 bases at V and 4 bases at J; junction bases unmatched: 6. The length of the CDR3 is 16 residues. The repertoire was sequenced with immunoSEQ multiplex PCR; TCRdb's copy has only in-frame clones and lacks some. The sample yields about 120,000 clones, 70% to 75% seen once. The chain has TRBV5-6 and TRBJ2-7, with 13 bases aligning to TRBD2. This clonotype originated in a man between 60 and 75 years old with acute or convalescent COVID-19. The sample was peripheral blood. CDR3 bases: TGTGCCAGCAGCTTTCGGACTAGCGGGGGTATTTACGAGCAGTACTTC. Translation: CASSFRTSGGIYEQYF.